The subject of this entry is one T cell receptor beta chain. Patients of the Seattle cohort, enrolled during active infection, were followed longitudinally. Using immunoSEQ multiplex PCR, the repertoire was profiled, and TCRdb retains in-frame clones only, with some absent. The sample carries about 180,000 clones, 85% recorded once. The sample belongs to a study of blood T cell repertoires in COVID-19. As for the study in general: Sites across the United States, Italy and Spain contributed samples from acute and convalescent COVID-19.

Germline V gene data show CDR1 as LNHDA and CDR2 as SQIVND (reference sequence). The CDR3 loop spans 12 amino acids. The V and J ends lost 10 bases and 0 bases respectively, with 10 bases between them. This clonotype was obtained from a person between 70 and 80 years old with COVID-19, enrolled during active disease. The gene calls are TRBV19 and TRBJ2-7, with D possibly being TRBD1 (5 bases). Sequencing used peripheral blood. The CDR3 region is CATRGASYEQYF. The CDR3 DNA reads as TGTGCCACTCGTGGGGCCTCCTACGAGCAGTACTTC.